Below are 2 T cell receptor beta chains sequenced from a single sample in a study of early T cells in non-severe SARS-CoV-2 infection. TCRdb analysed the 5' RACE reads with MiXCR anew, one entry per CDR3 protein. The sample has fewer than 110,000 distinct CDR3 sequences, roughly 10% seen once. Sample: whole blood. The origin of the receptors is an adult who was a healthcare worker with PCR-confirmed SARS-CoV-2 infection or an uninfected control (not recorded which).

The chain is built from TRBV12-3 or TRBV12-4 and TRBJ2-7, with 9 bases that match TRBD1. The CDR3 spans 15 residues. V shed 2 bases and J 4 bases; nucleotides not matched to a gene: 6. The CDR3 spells CASSLPGTGSYEQYF. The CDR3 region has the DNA TGTGCCAGCAGTTTACCCGGGACAGGGTCATACGAGCAGTACTTC.

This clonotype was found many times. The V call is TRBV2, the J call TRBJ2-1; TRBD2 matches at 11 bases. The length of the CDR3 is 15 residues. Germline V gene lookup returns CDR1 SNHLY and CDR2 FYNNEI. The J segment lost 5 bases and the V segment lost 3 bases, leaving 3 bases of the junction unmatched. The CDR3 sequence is CASSDSGRAHNEQFF. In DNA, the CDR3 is TGTGCCAGCAGTGATAGCGGGAGGGCCCACAATGAGCAGTTCTTC.